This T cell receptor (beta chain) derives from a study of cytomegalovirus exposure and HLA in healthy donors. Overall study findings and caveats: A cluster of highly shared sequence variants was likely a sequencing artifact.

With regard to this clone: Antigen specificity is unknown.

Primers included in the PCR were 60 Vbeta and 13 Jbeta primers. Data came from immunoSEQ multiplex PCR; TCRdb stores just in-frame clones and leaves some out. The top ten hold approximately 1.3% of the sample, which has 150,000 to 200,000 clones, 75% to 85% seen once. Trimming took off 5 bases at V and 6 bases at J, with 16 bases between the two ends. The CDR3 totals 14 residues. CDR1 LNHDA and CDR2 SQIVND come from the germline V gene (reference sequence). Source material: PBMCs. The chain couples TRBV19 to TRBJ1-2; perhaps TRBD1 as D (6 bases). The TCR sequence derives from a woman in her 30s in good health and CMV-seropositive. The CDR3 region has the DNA TGTGCCAGTAGTCCCGGTAGAGGGGGAGATGGCTACACCTTC. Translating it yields CASSPGRGGDGYTF.